A selection of T cell receptor beta chains follows, all from one sample in a study of T cell changes during pregnancy in multiple sclerosis. Profiled with immunoSEQ multiplex PCR; TCRdb holds only in-frame clones, not every one. The repertoire holds about 24,000 clones, with roughly 89% as singletons. Sequenced here: CD8+ T cells from peripheral blood mononuclear cells, sampled in the first trimester of pregnancy. All receptors derive from a female donor in good health, enrolled as a control in a pregnancy study. CDR3s include the opening cysteine and the closing phenylalanine or tryptophan. The order of the fields is J gene, CDR3 length, clone size, D gene, V gene, CDR3 protein, CDR3 DNA. D genes are given only for firm matches. Expanded clones are given a class, and other clones once, few, many or no size at all.

>TRBJ1-4|13|-|-|TRBV7-9
CASSPGGFEKLFF
TGTGCCAGCAGCCCGGGGGGTTTTGAAAAACTGTTTTTT
>TRBJ1-3|14|-|-|TRBV28
CASSLPGTGNTIYF
TGTGCCAGCAGTTTACCAGGCACTGGAAACACCATATATTTT
>TRBJ1-3|13|-|TRBD1|TRBV19
CLISGQGGNTIYF
TGTTTAATTTCCGGACAGGGAGGAAACACCATATATTTT
>TRBJ1-4|16|-|TRBD1|TRBV4-3
CASSQDSATGAGKLFF
TGCGCCAGCAGCCAAGATTCCGCGACAGGGGCCGGAAAACTGTTTTTT
>TRBJ2-2|12|-|-|TRBV27
CASSQGTGELFF
TGTGCCAGCTCGCAGGGGACCGGGGAGCTGTTTTTT
>TRBJ2-3|16|-|TRBD2|TRBV6-5
CASSYIIAGGPDAQYF
TGTGCCAGCAGTTATATCATAGCGGGGGGGCCAGATGCGCAGTATTTT
>TRBJ2-7|16|-|TRBD1|TRBV9
CASSPGTGDFSYEQYF
TGTGCCAGCAGCCCGGGGACAGGGGACTTCTCCTACGAGCAGTACTTC
>TRBJ2-3|13|once|-|TRBV7-9
CASTTDITDTQYF
TGTGCCAGCACCACGGACATCACAGATACGCAGTATTTT
>TRBJ1-1|14|-|-|TRBV11-2
CASSASNSRLEAFF
TGTGCCAGCAGCGCATCTAACTCAAGACTAGAAGCTTTCTTT
>TRBJ1-2|13|-|TRBD1|TRBV19
CASTDREGYGYTF
TGTGCCAGCACAGACAGGGAAGGTTATGGCTACACCTTC
>TRBJ1-1|12|-|-|TRBV7-9
CASSLGSDEAFF
TGTGCCAGCAGCTTAGGCAGCGATGAAGCTTTCTTT
>TRBJ1-2|14|-|TRBD1|TRBV27
CASSFGTGANGYTF
TGTGCCAGCAGTTTTGGGACAGGGGCCAATGGCTACACCTTC
>TRBJ1-3|13|once|-|TRBV7-2
CASSLSLGNTIYF
TGTGCCAGCAGCCTATCACTGGGAAACACCATATATTTT
>TRBJ1-2|14|-|-|TRBV19
CASSMMVGTDGYTF
TGTGCCAGTAGTATGATGGTGGGGACTGATGGCTACACCTTC
>TRBJ2-2|14|-|TRBD1|TRBV29-1
CSVGTGNIAGELFF
TGCAGCGTTGGGACAGGGAATATCGCCGGGGAGCTGTTTTTT
>TRBJ2-3|15|-|-|TRBV27
CASSPKGRLGDTQYF
TGTGCCAGCAGTCCAAAGGGGCGACTTGGTGATACGCAGTATTTT
>TRBJ2-2|13|-|-|TRBV30
CAWGGGWSSELFF
TGTGCCTGGGGAGGTGGGTGGTCCTCGGAGCTGTTTTTT
>TRBJ1-2|16|-|-|TRBV19
CASRRLRQVANYGYTF
TGTGCCAGTAGGCGACTCCGACAGGTGGCTAACTATGGCTACACCTTC
>TRBJ2-7|17|-|TRBD2|TRBV11-3
CARNAGLAGGLSYEQYF
TGTGCCAGAAATGCGGGACTAGCGGGGGGTCTCTCCTACGAGCAGTACTTC
>TRBJ2-7|14|-|-|TRBV11-2
CASSYWWAAYEQYF
TGTGCCAGCAGCTACTGGTGGGCAGCCTACGAGCAGTACTTC
>TRBJ1-2|12|-|-|TRBV11-2
CASTLQGAGYTF
TGTGCCAGCACCTTACAGGGTGCTGGCTACACCTTC
>TRBJ2-3|16|-|TRBD1|TRBV14
CASSHSGTGTTDTQYF
TGTGCCAGCAGCCATTCCGGGACAGGGACCACAGATACGCAGTATTTT
>TRBJ1-1|15|-|-|TRBV6-1
CASSEARAVLGEAFF
TGTGCCAGCAGCGAAGCGCGGGCGGTGTTAGGTGAAGCTTTCTTT
>TRBJ2-7|14|-|-|TRBV4-3
CASSQQTGTYEQYF
TGCGCCAGCAGCCAACAGACAGGCACATACGAGCAGTACTTC
>TRBJ1-1|13|medium-sized|-|TRBV5-4
CASSFGHNTEAFF
TGTGCCAGCAGCTTTGGACATAACACTGAAGCTTTCTTT
>TRBJ2-1|15|once|TRBD1|TRBV4-3
CASSLRQGALNEQFF
TGCGCCAGCAGCTTACGACAGGGGGCCCTGAATGAGCAGTTCTTC
>TRBJ2-7|17|-|-|TRBV28
CASTLVVPTGNFYEQYF
TGTGCCAGTACTCTTGTCGTCCCGACGGGGAACTTCTACGAGCAGTACTTC
>TRBJ1-4|13|-|-|TRBV27
CASSSRGDEKLFF
TGTGCCAGCAGTAGCCGGGGGGATGAAAAACTGTTTTTT
>TRBJ1-6|15|few|-|TRBV4-3
CASSQSTAYNSPLHF
TGCGCCAGCAGCCAATCGACAGCATATAATTCACCCCTCCACTTT
>TRBJ1-3|15|-|-|TRBV4-3
CASSQDQENGNTIYF
TGCGCCAGCAGCCAAGATCAAGAGAATGGAAACACCATATATTTT
>TRBJ2-1|16|-|TRBD2|TRBV2
CASTAGSGGPYNEQFF
TGTGCCAGCACCGCGGGGAGCGGGGGCCCCTACAATGAGCAGTTCTTC
>TRBJ2-1|15|-|TRBD2|TRBV2
CASSEGAGGYNEQFF
TGTGCCAGCAGTGAAGGGGCGGGGGGTTACAATGAGCAGTTCTTC
>TRBJ1-4|15|few|TRBD1|TRBV7-3
CASSMRQGQGEKLFF
TGTGCCAGCAGCATGCGACAGGGGCAGGGGGAAAAACTGTTTTTT
>TRBJ2-3|16|-|TRBD2|TRBV11-2
CASSSGLAGGPGTQYF
TGTGCCAGCAGCTCGGGACTAGCGGGGGGGCCCGGTACGCAGTATTTT
>TRBJ2-7|15|-|-|TRBV4-3
CASSQDGDSSYEQYF
TGCGCCAGCAGCCAAGATGGTGACAGCTCCTACGAGCAGTACTTC
>TRBJ1-1|13|-|-|TRBV6-6
CASSGDKNTEAFF
TGTGCCAGCAGTGGGGACAAGAACACTGAAGCTTTCTTT
>TRBJ1-1|17|-|-|TRBV7-8
CASSLGMGGAINTEAFF
TGTGCCAGCAGCTTGGGGATGGGAGGGGCGATAAACACTGAAGCTTTCTTT
>TRBJ2-5|11|-|-|TRBV20-1
CSALALETQYF
TGCAGTGCGCTAGCCCTGGAGACCCAGTACTTC
>TRBJ1-3|16|-|-|TRBV7-3
CASSPSPVSSGNTIYF
TGTGCCAGCAGCCCCTCACCAGTTTCCTCTGGAAACACCATATATTTT
>TRBJ1-6|15|-|TRBD1|TRBV7-3
CASSLTGQPNSPLHF
TGTGCCAGCAGCTTAACGGGACAGCCTAATTCACCCCTCCACTTT
>TRBJ2-7|14|-|-|TRBV5-1
CASSAEDLSYEQYF
TGCGCCAGCAGCGCGGAAGACTTATCCTACGAGCAGTACTTC
>TRBJ2-7|13|-|-|TRBV7-9
CASSSRGSYEQYF
TGTGCCAGCAGCTCCAGGGGTTCCTACGAGCAGTACTTC
>TRBJ1-2|13|-|-|TRBV27
CASSSGGVNGYTF
TGTGCCAGCAGTTCCGGGGGAGTTAATGGCTACACCTTC
>TRBJ1-1|17|-|-|TRBV30
CAWSVPWHEEAYTEAFF
TGTGCCTGGAGTGTACCCTGGCATGAGGAGGCATACACTGAAGCTTTCTTT
>TRBJ2-1|11|-|-|TRBV9
CASSVGSEQFF
TGTGCCAGCAGCGTGGGGAGTGAGCAGTTCTTC
>TRBJ2-4|13|-|-|TRBV9
CASSVGGKDIQYF
TGTGCCAGCAGCGTAGGCGGGAAGGACATTCAGTACTTC
>TRBJ1-1|12|-|-|TRBV5-6
CASSPLGTEAFF
TGTGCCAGCAGCCCCCTAGGCACTGAAGCTTTCTTT
>TRBJ1-3|18|-|-|TRBV4-3
CASSQDRAGGGAGNTIYF
TGCGCCAGCAGCCAAGATCGTGCCGGGGGGGGCGCTGGAAACACCATATATTTT
>TRBJ2-1|13|-|-|TRBV9
CASSVDSVYEQFF
TGTGCCAGCAGCGTAGACTCGGTCTATGAGCAGTTCTTC
>TRBJ2-2|18|once|TRBD2|TRBV7-8
CASSLGASGGANTGELFF
TGTGCCAGCAGCTTAGGGGCTAGCGGGGGGGCGAACACCGGGGAGCTGTTTTTT